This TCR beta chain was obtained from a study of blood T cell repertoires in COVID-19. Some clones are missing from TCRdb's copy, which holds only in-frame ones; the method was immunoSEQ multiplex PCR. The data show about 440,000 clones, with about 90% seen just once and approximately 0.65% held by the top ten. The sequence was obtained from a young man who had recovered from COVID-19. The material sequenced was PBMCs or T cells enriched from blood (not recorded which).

The CDR3 sequence: CASTFGDFGSLHF. The DNA of the CDR3 is TGTGCCAGCACCTTCGGGGATTTCGGGTCCCTCCACTTT. V and J are TRBV5-6 and TRBJ1-6; no clear D gene. This CDR3 contains 13 residues. From germline, CDR1 is SGHDT and CDR2 YYEEEE. Trimming took off 6 bases at V and 14 bases at J, with 18 bases between the two ends.